The 26 T cell receptor beta chains listed next were all sequenced from one sample in a study of control samples from healthy donors and cancer patients. Only in-frame clones appear in the TCRdb table, and some are missing; sequencing was by immunoSEQ multiplex PCR. The sample includes about 180,000 clones, about 90% seen only once; the top ten take around 1.5%. The source material was blood. These receptors were obtained from a woman aged 50 to 60 in good health.

The chain is built from TRBV6-2 or TRBV6-3 and TRBJ2-6; 12 nucleotides line up with TRBD1. The germline V gene has CDR1 MNHEY and CDR2 SVGEGT. The CDR3 spans 16 residues. V lost 0 bases to trimming and J lost 9 bases; unmatched junction nucleotides: 3. In DNA, the CDR3 is TGTGCCAGCAGTTACTCGGGACAGGGGGCCGACAACGTCCTGACTTTC. Translating gives CASSYSGQGADNVLTF.

This clone was seen only once. The chain is built from TRBV12-2 and TRBJ1-5; no DNA check was done on the table's D call, TRBD1. TRBV12-2 represents a pseudogene. The CDR3 loop spans 13 amino acids. CDR3 loop: CAKGPGTCQPQHF. CDR3 DNA sequence: TGTGCAAAGGGGCCCGGGACATGCCAGCCCCAGCATTTT.

The chain is built from TRBV29-1 and TRBJ2-1, with 11 bases that match TRBD2. This CDR3 spans 16 amino acids. V gave up 0 bases and J gave up 9 bases; unmatched junction bases: 10. CDR1 is SQVTM, CDR2 ANQGSEA, per germline. The DNA for the CDR3 is TGCAGCGTTGAAGATCGGGCTAGCGGGAGGTTTGGTGAGCAGTTCTTC. Its translation: CSVEDRASGRFGEQFF.

With regard to this clone: The sample holds other DNA sequences that translate to the same CDR3. The chain combines TRBV28 with TRBJ1-5; D is undetermined. From germline, CDR1 is MDHEN and CDR2 SYDVKM. CDR3 length: 13 amino acids. Trimming removed 3 bases at V and 3 bases at J, with 6 bases between. CDR3 protein: CASSLGSNQPQHF. The DNA for the CDR3 is TGTGCCAGCAGTTTGGGCTCCAATCAGCCCCAGCATTTT.

The rearrangement uses TRBV11-1 and TRBJ1-4; 7 bases fit TRBD1. Losses at the gene ends were 4 bases for V and 8 bases for J; bases not matched to a gene: 7. CDR1 is SGHAT and CDR2 is FQDESV in the germline V gene (reference sequence). This CDR3 spans 14 amino acids. CDR3 coding DNA: TGTGCCAGCAGCTCGGAACAGGGGAGAGAAAAACTGTTTTTT. Translating it yields CASSSEQGREKLFF.

The chain employs TRBV11-3 and TRBJ1-3, with no clear D. Between the trimmed V and J ends, which lost 3 bases and 3 bases, there was a span of 15 bases. The CDR3 length is 16 residues. Germline CDR1 reads SGHNT; CDR2 reads YENEEA. The CDR3: CASSFGAGTYGNTIYF. Written as DNA, the CDR3 is TGTGCCAGCAGCTTCGGAGCAGGAACTTATGGAAACACCATATATTTT.

The chain combines TRBV27 with TRBJ2-5, with 10 bases identical to TRBD1. Germline V gene sequence: CDR1 MNHEY, CDR2 SMNVEV (reference sequence). CDR3 length: 16 residues. Unmatched junction bases numbered 8, after V lost 6 bases and J lost 1 base. The CDR3: CASSPGTGVGQETQYF. CDR3 bases: TGTGCCAGCAGCCCCGGGACAGGGGTAGGCCAAGAGACCCAGTACTTC.

The chain employs TRBV3-1 (or the pseudogene TRBV3-2) and TRBJ2-1, with D hard to call. CDR3 length: 14 residues. The ends were cut back, 1 base at V and 7 bases at J, with 11 bases in the middle. The V gene's germline CDR1 is LGHDT and CDR2 YNNKEL (reference sequence). The CDR3 DNA follows: TGTGCCAGCAGCCAAGCCGGCCGGCGGAATGAGCAGTTCTTC. Residues: CASSQAGRRNEQFF.

The rearrangement links TRBV4-2 to TRBJ2-2, with TRBD2 matching 9 bases. The CDR3 is made up of 16 amino acids. The germline V gene encodes CDR1 LGHNA and CDR2 YNFKEQ. V dropped 0 bases and J dropped 5; count of bases not matched to a gene: 4. CDR3 DNA sequence: TGTGCCAGCAGCCAAGAGCTAGCGGGAACGACCGGGGAGCTGTTTTTT. It is translated as CASSQELAGTTGELFF.

This clone was recorded only once. This chain links TRBV2 with TRBJ2-1, with 11 positions matching TRBD2. In germline, CDR1 is SNHLY, CDR2 FYNNEI. The CDR3 spans 15 residues. With V trimmed by 6 bases and J by 7 bases, 8 bases remained unmatched. The CDR3 protein is CASSKTSGDSNEQFF. The CDR3 region has the DNA TGTGCCAGCAGCAAGACTAGCGGGGACTCTAATGAGCAGTTCTTC.

The chain has TRBV18 and TRBJ1-1; D not resolved. There are 14 residues in the CDR3. Germline CDR1 is KGHSH and CDR2 is LQKENI. V was clipped by 4 bases and J by 1 base, with 10 bases between them. The CDR3 nucleotides read TGTGCCAGCTCACAAGGCCCCGGGAACACTGAAGCTTTCTTT. It yields the protein CASSQGPGNTEAFF.

This CDR3 reads CASSSWDGNTEAFF. CDR3 in DNA: TGCGCCAGCAGCTCCTGGGACGGGAACACTGAAGCTTTCTTT. This chain links TRBV5-1 with TRBJ1-1; tentatively, D is TRBD1 (5 bases). V dropped 3 bases and J dropped 1 base, with 10 bases sitting between them. This CDR3 is built from 14 residues. Germline lookup yields CDR1 SGHRS and CDR2 YFSETQ.

This clone was observed a few times. This chain links TRBV7-2 with TRBJ2-7; 10 bases align to TRBD2. V was clipped by 5 bases and J by 3 bases; unmatched bases: 7. CDR3 length equals 15 residues. CDR1 SGHTA and CDR2 FQGNSA come from the germline V gene. In DNA form, the CDR3 reads TGTGCCAGCAGCCGCAGCGGGAGGGCGGGCTACGAGCAGTACTTC. It translates to CASSRSGRAGYEQYF. The full variable domain, rest sourced from reference TRBV7-2 and TRBJ2-7, is GAGVSQSPSNKVTEKGKDVELRCDPISGHTALYWYRQSLGQGLEFLIYFQGNSAPDKSGLPSDRFSAERTGGSVSTLTIQRTQQEDSAVYLCASSRSGRAGYEQYFGPGTRLTVT.

Details on this clone: Within the sample, other DNA sequences also encode this same CDR3. V usage is TRBV7-2 and J usage is TRBJ2-7; TRBD2 might be the D (7 bases). Germline V CDR1 and CDR2: SGHTA, FQGNSA. The CDR3 covers 14 residues. V was pared by 6 bases and J by 6 bases, with 18 bases between. CDR3 loop: CASRLGGGDREQYF. The DNA of the CDR3 is TGTGCCAGCAGGTTGGGGGGGGGCGATCGCGAGCAGTACTTC. Combining the CDR3 with reference TRBV7-2 and TRBJ2-7 gives the whole variable domain GAGVSQSPSNKVTEKGKDVELRCDPISGHTALYWYRQSLGQGLEFLIYFQGNSAPDKSGLPSDRFSAERTGGSVSTLTIQRTQQEDSAVYLCASRLGGGDREQYFGPGTRLTVT.

J is TRBJ2-3 and V is TRBV29-1; unclear D gene. This CDR3 is 15 amino acids long. Germline V gene sequence: CDR1 SQVTM, CDR2 ANQGSEA. Trimming took 3 bases from V and 6 from J, leaving 19 bases between them. CDR3 region: CSVDGQRTFGDTQYF. CDR3 bases: TGCAGCGTTGATGGTCAGCGTACCTTCGGGGATACGCAGTATTTT.

The genes are TRBV6-6 and TRBJ2-1, with 10 positions matching TRBD2. V lost 6 bases and J lost 8; bases outside the gene matches: 7. CDR1 MNHNY and CDR2 SVGAGI come from the germline V gene (reference sequence). This CDR3 is 14 amino acids long. The CDR3 loop is CASSKLAGWDEQFF. CDR3 nucleotide sequence: TGTGCCAGCAGCAAACTAGCGGGGTGGGATGAGCAGTTCTTC.

The chain uses TRBV6-2 or TRBV6-3 and TRBJ2-3; D unresolved. The CDR3 loop spans 11 amino acids. CDR1 and CDR2 (germline): MNHEY, SVGEGT. The germline V and J ends were trimmed by 6 bases and 4 bases, with 5 bases remaining between them. The CDR3 coding sequence is TGTGCCAGCAGCCCAGCAGATACGCAGTATTTT. This sequence encodes CASSPADTQYF.

In regard to this clone: Other nucleotide sequences in the sample specify the same CDR3. This sequence joins TRBV9 and TRBJ1-3, with D uncertain. The CDR3 totals 14 residues. Germline lookup yields CDR1 SGDLS and CDR2 YYNGEE. The V end lost 3 bases, the J end lost 0 bases, and 7 bases lay between the germline ends. The CDR3 region is CASSATDSGNTIYF. CDR3 in DNA: TGTGCCAGCAGCGCAACGGACTCTGGAAACACCATATATTTT.

CDR3 residues: CASSYNSGSSGNTIYF. The CDR3 DNA reads TGTGCCAGCAGTTACAATTCGGGGAGCTCTGGAAACACCATATATTTT. This chain joins TRBV6-5 and TRBJ1-3; D unresolved. This CDR3 contains 16 residues. Germline assignment: CDR1 MNHEY and CDR2 SVGAGI. Deletions cut 2 bases from V and 0 bases from J, with 11 bases between.

The rearrangement joins TRBV10-3 to TRBJ1-2; D ambiguous. Looked up from germline, CDR1 is ENHRY and CDR2 is SYGVKD. V was cut by 10 bases and J by 4 bases, with 13 bases left in between. This CDR3 spans 12 amino acids. The CDR3 loop is CANKDDSYGYTF. The CDR3 DNA is TGTGCCAACAAGGACGACTCCTATGGCTACACCTTC.

The genes are TRBV12-3 or TRBV12-4 and TRBJ1-1; D might be TRBD1 (5 bases). The CDR3 has 13 amino acids. Trimming left V 7 bases short and J 5 bases short, with 14 bases between. CDR3 sequence: CASTSGSWTEAFF. The DNA for the CDR3 is TGTGCCAGCACCTCAGGGAGTTGGACTGAAGCTTTCTTT.

The chain has TRBV28 and TRBJ1-1; TRBD1 aligns across 8 bases. Germline V CDR1 and CDR2: MDHEN, SYDVKM. After removal of 4 bases from V and 0 bases from J, the junction contained 4 bases not matched to a gene. This CDR3 is built from 15 residues. For the CDR3, the DNA is TGTGCCAGCAGTTCAGGGGGACAGGTGAACACTGAAGCTTTCTTT. Encoded protein: CASSSGGQVNTEAFF.

As to this clone: The sample has other DNA sequences that encode this CDR3 too. The V and J genes are TRBV6-2 or TRBV6-3 and TRBJ1-1; D is ambiguous. The germline gives CDR1 MNHEY, CDR2 SVGEGT. This CDR3 is 13 amino acids long. V shed 3 bases and J shed 1 base, with 6 bases lying between them. CDR3 sequence: CASSYTGNTEAFF. As DNA, the CDR3 is TGTGCCAGCAGTTATACCGGGAACACTGAAGCTTTCTTT.

V usage is TRBV27 and J usage is TRBJ2-3; D remains unclear. CDR3 length: 15 residues. Germline values: CDR1 MNHEY, CDR2 SMNVEV (reference sequence). Trimming left V 8 bases short and J 10 bases short, with 25 bases between. The CDR3 nucleotides are TGTGCCAGCTGCACGGGCTCCCCCAGGCAGGTCGCGCAGTATTTT. Its translation is CASCTGSPRQVAQYF.

As regards this clone: Other nucleotide sequences from this sample produce the same CDR3. The chain joins TRBV4-3 to TRBJ1-1, with TRBD1 identical over 7 bases. Looked up from germline, CDR1 is LGHNA and CDR2 is YSLEER. The CDR3 runs 13 residues. With V trimmed by 0 bases and J by 5 bases, 0 bases remained unmatched. CDR3 amino acids: CASSQEQGTEAFF. CDR3 sequence (DNA): TGCGCCAGCAGCCAAGAACAGGGGACTGAAGCTTTCTTT.

The chain recombines TRBV6-5 with TRBJ1-5; no clear D gene. CDR1 is MNHEY and CDR2 is SVGAGI in the germline V gene. The germline V and J ends were trimmed by 2 bases and 4 bases, with 9 bases remaining between them. This CDR3 is 14 amino acids long. The CDR3 DNA is TGTGCCAGCAGTTACACGGCGGCAAATCAGCCCCAGCATTTT. It encodes CASSYTAANQPQHF.